The 32 T cell receptor beta chains in this list originate from one sample, sequenced in a study of blood T cells in healthy people across ages. A second PCR, run for roughly 7 to 12 cycles, used a sample-barcoded 5' primer plus a J-beta primer mix. Each CDR3 protein is one row after TCRdb ran MiXCR on the 5' RACE reads. The sample has 600,000 to 850,000 distinct CDR3 sequences, approximately 39% seen once; the top ten hold 20% to 25%. The material sequenced was blood. These receptors originate from a woman aged 55 to 70 in good health.

The CDR3 region has the DNA TGTGCCAGCAGCCAAGCCTCCGGGCACAATCAGCCCCAGCATTTT. This encodes CASSQASGHNQPQHF. The chain joins TRBV3-1 to TRBJ1-5; D is unresolved. Trimming removed 1 base at V and 3 bases at J, with 10 bases between. The CDR3 loop spans 15 amino acids. Per the germline V gene, CDR1 is LGHDT and CDR2 is YNNKEL (reference sequence). The full variable domain, completed using reference TRBV3-1 and TRBJ1-5, is DTAVSQTPKYLVTQMGNDKSIKCEQNLGHDTMYWYKQDSKKFLKIMFSYNNKELIINETVPNRFSPKSPDKAHLNLHINSLELGDSAVYFCASSQASGHNQPQHFGDGTRLSIL.

The chain carries TRBV18 and TRBJ1-5; TRBD1 is a possible D gene (5 bases). Germline V lookup: CDR1 KGHSH, CDR2 LQKENI. V gave up 2 bases and J gave up 9 bases, with 14 bases separating them. This CDR3 has 14 residues. DNA of the CDR3: TGTGCCAGCTCACCATTGGGCGGGGGAAGGCCCCAGCATTTT. The encoded protein is CASSPLGGGRPQHF.

V is TRBV20-1 and J is TRBJ2-1; D may be TRBD1 (6 bases). The CDR3 is 10 amino acids. Germline lookup yields CDR1 DFQATT and CDR2 SNEGSKA (reference sequence). The ends were cut back, 8 bases at V and 8 bases at J, with 10 bases in the middle. This chain's CDR3 is CSLQGYEQFF. The CDR3 nucleotides are TGCAGTTTACAGGGCTATGAGCAGTTCTTC.

Of note for this clonotype: It may be a read error: a sequence one base away is much more abundant. V is TRBV6-2 or TRBV6-3 and J is TRBJ2-1, with TRBD2 matching 8 bases. Germline values: CDR1 MNHEY, CDR2 SVGEGT. CDR3 size: 15 residues. Germline trimming cut 6 bases from V and 13 bases from J; bases unmatched to any gene: 17. CDR3 sequence reads: CASSPLAGWGETQFF. The CDR3 DNA sequence: TGTGCCAGCAGCCCCCTAGCGGGCTGGGGAGAGACCCAGTTCTTC.

The rearrangement links TRBV4-1 to TRBJ2-5; 10 nucleotides match TRBD2. Gene TRBJ2-7 matches the end of the DNA better, so the J call may be wrong. The CDR3 covers 16 residues. The germline gives CDR1 MGHRA, CDR2 YSYEKL. The CDR3 bases are TGCGCCAGCAGCCAACGGGCTAGCGGGAGTACCTACGAGCAGTACTTC. Translating gives CASSQRASGSTYEQYF.

The chain links TRBV21-1 to TRBJ2-1; TRBD2, as called in the table, went unchecked against the DNA. TRBV21-1 is annotated as a pseudogene. The CDR3 contains 14 residues. CDR3 nucleotide sequence: TGTGCCAGCAGCTCCGTTGCCCTTTACAATGAGCAGTTCTTC. This translates into CASSSVALYNEQFF.

There are a few counts of this clonotype. This chain joins TRBV19 and TRBJ2-7, with 7 nucleotides matching TRBD2. J was trimmed by 1 base and V by 8 bases; bases with no gene match: 11. This CDR3 comprises 15 residues. Germline V gene data show CDR1 as LNHDA and CDR2 as SQIVND (reference sequence). CDR3 sequence: CASAPAASGSYEQYF. The CDR3 DNA follows: TGTGCCAGTGCCCCCGCGGCTAGCGGTTCCTACGAGCAGTACTTC.

V usage is TRBV6-2 or TRBV6-3 and J usage is TRBJ1-5; D is uncertain. Germline CDR1 is MNHEY and CDR2 is SVGEGT. Trimming shortened V by 2 bases and J by 0 bases, and 5 bases separated the two germline ends. This CDR3 contains 14 residues. The CDR3 DNA reads TGTGCCAGCAGTTACACCGTTAGCAATCAGCCCCAGCATTTT. Its translation is CASSYTVSNQPQHF.

This clonotype was found many times. The chain combines TRBV6-2 or TRBV6-3 with TRBJ2-3; D is unclear. CDR1 is MNHEY, CDR2 SVGEGT, per germline. V lost 8 bases and J 0 bases, leaving 3 bases between the germline ends. The CDR3 consists of 11 residues. CDR3: CASGSTDTQYF. As DNA, the CDR3 is TGTGCCAGCGGGAGCACAGATACGCAGTATTTT.

The rearrangement uses TRBV5-1 and TRBJ2-1; 13 bases match TRBD2. Germline V gene data show CDR1 as SGHRS and CDR2 as YFSETQ. The CDR3 spans 16 residues. V dropped 4 bases and J dropped 8; count of bases not matched to a gene: 9. CDR3 nucleotides: TGCGCCAGCAGCGTAGGACTAGCGGGAGAAATAGATGAGCAGTTCTTC. Translated: CASSVGLAGEIDEQFF.

This clonotype was picked up a small number of times. The chain uses TRBV7-2 and TRBJ2-5, with 8 bases identical to TRBD1. This CDR3 contains 16 residues. V was clipped by 0 bases and J by 0 bases; unmatched bases: 3. The germline V gene has CDR1 SGHTA and CDR2 FQGNSA. The CDR3 bases are TGTGCCAGCAGCTTAGCGGGGACAGGAAACCAAGAGACCCAGTACTTC. Its protein product is CASSLAGTGNQETQYF.

The genes are TRBV7-9 and TRBJ2-1, with unresolved D. V lost 5 bases to trimming and J lost 9 bases, with 5 bases between them. The CDR3 consists of 10 residues. The V gene's germline CDR1 is SEHNR and CDR2 FQNEAQ (reference sequence). The DNA of the CDR3 is TGTGCCAGCAGCACCCTTGAGCAGTTCTTC. This encodes CASSTLEQFF.

The chain recombines TRBV20-1 with TRBJ1-5; 9 bases are shared with TRBD1. The germline V gene encodes CDR1 DFQATT and CDR2 SNEGSKA (reference sequence). V lost 3 bases and J lost 5; bases outside the gene matches: 5. The CDR3 extends over 14 amino acids. The DNA of the CDR3 is TGCAGTGCTAGCAGTGGACAGGGGTATCAGCCCCAGCATTTT. Translation gives CSASSGQGYQPQHF.

This clonotype showed up just a few times. This chain joins TRBV20-1 and TRBJ2-3, with 10 bases identical to TRBD2. This CDR3 comprises 13 residues. Germline values: CDR1 DFQATT, CDR2 SNEGSKA (reference sequence). Germline trimming cut 0 bases from V and 10 bases from J; bases unmatched to any gene: 4. This CDR3 is CSAREPTSGAQYF. DNA of the CDR3: TGCAGTGCTAGAGAACCCACTAGCGGGGCGCAGTATTTT.

About this clonotype itself: One end of the junction is discordant with germline, which a read error may explain. The chain's CDR3 is CDSSWTGQTYEQYF. CDR3 DNA: TGTGACAGCAGTTGGACCGGGCAGACCTACGAGCAGTACTTC. The chain combines TRBV12-3 or TRBV12-4 with TRBJ2-7; no clear D. The CDR3 sequence is 14 residues long.

The table lists this clonotype with a few counts. The chain joins TRBV20-1 to TRBJ2-5; D is uncertain. V lost 0 bases and J 3 bases, leaving 23 bases between the germline ends. From germline, CDR1 is DFQATT and CDR2 SNEGSKA (reference sequence). The CDR3 is 18 amino acids. The CDR3 region is CSARDQFTGWGREETQYF. The CDR3 nucleotides are TGCAGTGCTAGAGATCAATTTACCGGCTGGGGAAGGGAAGAGACCCAGTACTTC.

A remark on this clonotype: A read error may explain this, as a much larger clone is one base away. V usage is TRBV28 and J usage is TRBJ2-1; D might be TRBD1 or TRBD2, each matching 5 bases. The CDR3 covers 13 residues. V was shortened by 1 base and J by 12 bases, with 13 bases between the two germline ends. CDR1 and CDR2 (germline): MDHEN, SYDVKM. The DNA of the CDR3 is TGTGCCAGCAGTTTATTGGGGGTTAAGGTGCAGTTCTTC. This encodes CASSLLGVKVQFF.

This sequence joins TRBV20-1 and TRBJ2-5; a possible D gene is TRBD1 (6 bases). With 4 bases removed from V and 5 bases from J, the gap between germline ends came to 11 bases. This CDR3 has 12 residues. Germline values: CDR1 DFQATT, CDR2 SNEGSKA (reference sequence). DNA of the CDR3: TGCAGTGCTACAGACAGGTCGGAGACCCAGTACTTC. This sequence encodes CSATDRSETQYF.

This clonotype was recorded at least ten times. The chain has TRBV4-2 and TRBJ2-1; 10 nucleotides line up with TRBD2. The ends lost 0 bases at V and 0 bases at J; junction bases unmatched: 14. CDR1 and CDR2 (germline): LGHNA, YNFKEQ. This CDR3 has 21 amino acids. The CDR3 protein is CASSQEGGASGSPSSYNEQFF. Written as DNA, the CDR3 is TGTGCCAGCAGCCAAGAAGGTGGCGCTAGCGGGAGCCCTAGCTCCTACAATGAGCAGTTCTTC.

The rearrangement uses TRBV30 and TRBJ2-2; D unresolved. The CDR3 extends over 13 amino acids. Looked up from germline, CDR1 is GTSNPN and CDR2 is SVGIG (reference sequence). V lost 0 bases and J lost 7, with 9 bases in between. CDR3 coding DNA: TGTGCCTGGAGTGTATTGGGTAACGGGGAGCTGTTTTTT. It is translated as CAWSVLGNGELFF.

This chain uses TRBV28 with TRBJ2-7, with unresolved D. V was clipped by 4 bases and J by 0 bases, with 16 bases between them. This CDR3 comprises 16 residues. Germline V gene data show CDR1 as MDHEN and CDR2 as SYDVKM. CDR3 nucleotide sequence: TGTGCCAGCAGTTCCCCATCGGGCCCTAGCTCCTACGAGCAGTACTTC. Translating it yields CASSSPSGPSSYEQYF.

There are many counts of this clonotype. The genes are TRBV12-3 or TRBV12-4 and TRBJ2-7; perhaps TRBD1 as D (6 bases). V lost 5 bases and J 5 bases, leaving 13 bases between the germline ends. This CDR3 has 13 amino acids. The CDR3 DNA is TGTGCCAGCAGTCCCGGGACACCCGACGAGCAGTACTTC. It yields the protein CASSPGTPDEQYF.

The chain uses TRBV10-3 and TRBJ2-5; tentatively, D is TRBD2 (5 bases). The J call is uncertain, as TRBJ2-7 better fits the DNA end. The CDR3 consists of 12 residues. The germline gives CDR1 ENHRY, CDR2 SYGVKD. The CDR3 sequence: CAITSPGYEQYF. In DNA, the CDR3 is TGTGCCATCACTTCACCGGGGTACGAGCAGTACTTC.

This clonotype was picked up many times. The chain has TRBV25-1 and TRBJ2-5; D remains unclear. The V gene's germline CDR1 is MGHDK and CDR2 SYGVNS. Trimming removed 4 bases at V and 0 bases at J, with 3 bases between. This CDR3 is built from 12 residues. The CDR3 region is CASSGYQETQYF. In DNA, the CDR3 is TGTGCCAGCAGTGGCTACCAAGAGACCCAGTACTTC.

A few counts support this clonotype. The chain uses TRBV11-2 and TRBJ1-1, with D maybe TRBD1 (5 bases). V dropped 4 bases and J dropped 3 bases, with 9 bases sitting between them. The CDR3 extends over 13 amino acids. The germline V gene encodes CDR1 SGHAT and CDR2 FQNNGV. CDR3 coding DNA: TGTGCCAGCAGCTGGGACGGAGACACTGAAGCTTTCTTT. Translating it yields CASSWDGDTEAFF.

The chain employs TRBV5-1 and TRBJ2-1, with no clear D. The germline gives CDR1 SGHRS, CDR2 YFSETQ. The ends were cut back, 2 bases at V and 7 bases at J, with 13 bases in the middle. The CDR3 extends over 14 amino acids. The CDR3 sequence is CASSLGILGNEQFF. In nucleotides, the CDR3 is TGCGCCAGCAGCTTAGGGATTCTGGGTAATGAGCAGTTCTTC.

V usage is TRBV30 and J usage is TRBJ1-2, with 9 bases identical to TRBD1. Germline trimming cut 1 base from V and 7 bases from J; bases unmatched to any gene: 4. The germline V gene encodes CDR1 GTSNPN and CDR2 SVGIG (reference sequence). The CDR3 is made up of 13 amino acids. The CDR3 nucleotides are TGTGCCTGGAGTGCCGGGACAGGGACTGGCTACACCTTC. It specifies CAWSAGTGTGYTF.

The rearrangement joins TRBV7-6 to TRBJ1-6; no clear D. The germline V gene encodes CDR1 SGHVS and CDR2 FNYEAQ. Between the trimmed V and J ends, which lost 2 bases and 6 bases, there was a span of 14 bases. The CDR3 contains 16 residues. In DNA, the CDR3 is TGTGCCAGCAGCTTATATCGGGTCGGACTTAATTCACCCCTCCACTTT. As protein: CASSLYRVGLNSPLHF.

As to this clonotype: This clone may be a read error of a much larger clone one base away. The chain is built from TRBV12-3 or TRBV12-4 and TRBJ2-1, with D perhaps being TRBD1 or TRBD2 (5 bases each). The CDR3 totals 14 residues. The germline V and J ends were trimmed by 3 bases and 5 bases, with 11 bases remaining between them. DNA for the CDR3: TGTGCCAGCAGTTTCCGGGACGGCCACAATGAGCAGTTCTTC. Its translation is CASSFRDGHNEQFF.

This rearrangement joins TRBV30 to TRBJ2-5, with D perhaps TRBD2 (5 bases). CDR3 length: 13 residues. Germline CDR1 is GTSNPN and CDR2 is SVGIG (reference sequence). The ends were cut back, 0 bases at V and 5 bases at J, with 10 bases in the middle. CDR3 region: CAWSVGVGETQYF. The DNA of the CDR3 is TGTGCCTGGAGTGTGGGAGTTGGCGAGACCCAGTACTTC.

The chain couples TRBV18 to TRBJ2-1; D is perhaps TRBD2 (5 bases). From germline, CDR1 is KGHSH and CDR2 LQKENI. V lost 2 bases and J 9 bases, leaving 11 bases between the germline ends. This CDR3 region has 13 residues. Here the CDR3 DNA reads TGTGCCAGCTCACCAGGGCCCGGAGGTGAGCAGTTCTTC. This sequence encodes CASSPGPGGEQFF.

The chain employs TRBV28 and TRBJ1-1; D gene ambiguous. Looked up from germline, CDR1 is MDHEN and CDR2 is SYDVKM. Between the trimmed V and J ends, which lost 6 bases and 6 bases, there was a span of 8 bases. The CDR3 is made up of 11 amino acids. This CDR3 reads CASSWRAEAFF. The CDR3 DNA reads as TGTGCCAGCAGCTGGCGGGCTGAAGCTTTCTTT.